A selection of T cell receptor beta chains follows, all from one sample in a study of cytomegalovirus exposure and HLA in healthy donors. Some clones are missing from TCRdb's copy, which holds only in-frame ones; the method was immunoSEQ multiplex PCR. The sample records 97,000 or so clones, roughly 70% being singletons. Sequencing was performed on PBMCs. Receptors originate from a man between 45 and 60 years old in good health and CMV-seronegative. Each CDR3 is given with its conserved first and last residue. The D gene is left open where the match is weak. Clone size appears in some rows only: once, few, many, or a class for an expanded clone.

v_gene	d_gene	abundance	j_gene	CDR3aa	CDR3nt
TRBV30	NA	NA	TRBJ2-1	CAWSGGAAYNEQFF	TGTGCCTGGAGTGGCGGGGCGGCCTACAATGAGCAGTTCTTC
TRBV11-2	TRBD2	NA	TRBJ2-5	CASSPASPYLAEIQETQYF	TGTGCCAGCAGCCCAGCCTCCCCTTATCTAGCGGAAATCCAAGAGACCCAGTACTTC
TRBV6-6	TRBD2	few	TRBJ2-1	CASRGTSGSPDNEQFF	TGTGCCAGCAGGGGGACTAGCGGGAGTCCGGACAATGAGCAGTTCTTC
TRBV6-5	TRBD1	NA	TRBJ1-1	CASSRLRQGGTEAFF	TGTGCCAGCAGTCGCCTACGACAGGGAGGCACTGAAGCTTTCTTT
TRBV7-9	TRBD2	NA	TRBJ2-7	CSSSLFPSGRFYEQYF	TGTTCCAGCAGCTTATTTCCTAGCGGGAGGTTTTACGAGCAGTACTTC
TRBV9	TRBD1	NA	TRBJ1-2	CASRGQGQVYGYTF	TGTGCCAGCAGAGGACAGGGTCAGGTCTATGGCTACACCTTC
TRBV9	NA	NA	TRBJ1-1	CASSTQGRVVGTEAFF	TGTGCCAGCAGCACGCAGGGTCGGGTGGTGGGCACTGAAGCTTTCTTT
TRBV19	NA	NA	TRBJ2-3	CATRTAGTDTQYF	TGTGCCACCCGGACTGCAGGCACAGATACGCAGTATTTT
TRBV4-1	TRBD2	NA	TRBJ2-5	CASSQESRAAPGRGETQYF	TGCGCCAGCAGCCAAGAAAGTAGGGCAGCCCCAGGGAGGGGAGAGACCCAGTACTTC
TRBV18	NA	NA	TRBJ2-7	CASSPAASYEQYF	TGTGCCAGCTCACCGGCGGCTTCCTACGAGCAGTACTTC
TRBV7-2	NA	NA	TRBJ2-2	CASSSNHRPLTGSTGELFF	TGTGCCAGCAGCTCCAACCACCGTCCTCTTACAGGGAGTACCGGGGAGCTGTTTTTT
TRBV5-6	TRBD1	NA	TRBJ2-5	CASSLVQGRGQETQYF	TGTGCCAGCAGCTTGGTACAGGGGCGAGGGCAAGAGACCCAGTACTTC
TRBV19	TRBD2	NA	TRBJ2-7	CASSIMGLAGDEQYF	TGTGCCAGTAGTATTATGGGACTAGCGGGAGACGAGCAGTACTTC
TRBV28	NA	NA	TRBJ2-1	CASSFARNEQFF	TGTGCCAGCAGTTTCGCGCGGAATGAGCAGTTCTTC
TRBV19	NA	NA	TRBJ2-3	CASSNRQSSTDTQYF	TGTGCCAGTAGTAATCGACAGTCTAGCACAGATACGCAGTATTTT
TRBV11-3	TRBD1	few	TRBJ2-2	CASSPRDREDTGELFF	TGTGCCAGCAGCCCCCGGGACAGGGAGGACACCGGGGAGCTGTTTTTT
TRBV9	TRBD1	NA	TRBJ1-1	CASSPRTGVSNTEAFF	TGTGCCAGCAGCCCCAGGACAGGTGTATCGAACACTGAAGCTTTCTTT
TRBV7-2	TRBD2	NA	TRBJ2-5	CASSPGLAGGLQYF	TGTGCCAGCAGCCCGGGACTAGCGGGGGGGCTGCAGTACTTC
TRBV10-3	NA	NA	TRBJ2-1	CAIHAGLAASEQFF	TGTGCCATCCATGCGGGGCTAGCTGCAAGTGAGCAGTTCTTC
TRBV9	NA	few	TRBJ1-5	CASSVESGEPQHF	TGTGCCAGCAGCGTAGAATCTGGAGAGCCCCAGCATTTT
TRBV11-2	TRBD1	few	TRBJ1-2	CASRLRSGTGGGYTF	TGTGCCAGCAGACTCAGAAGCGGGACAGGGGGGGGCTACACCTTC
TRBV5-5	NA	few	TRBJ1-1	CASRADIRSTEAFF	TGTGCCAGCAGGGCGGATATAAGATCCACTGAAGCTTTCTTT
TRBV5-1	NA	NA	TRBJ1-3	CASSLASGKSPGNTIYF	TGCGCCAGCAGCTTGGCCTCGGGGAAATCGCCTGGAAACACCATATATTTT
TRBV7-7	NA	once	TRBJ2-3	CASSLAPPGGGGPDTQYF	TGTGCTAGCAGCTTAGCTCCCCCCGGGGGAGGAGGTCCAGATACGCAGTATTTT
TRBV27	TRBD1	NA	TRBJ1-4	CASKKGQGMEKLFF	TGTGCCAGTAAAAAGGGACAGGGTATGGAAAAACTGTTTTTT
TRBV6-6	NA	NA	TRBJ2-5	CASSYSTGLLYF	TGTGCCAGCAGTTACTCGACAGGACTCCTCTACTTC
TRBV2	TRBD2	NA	TRBJ2-3	CASGLLAGITDTQYF	TGTGCCAGCGGATTACTAGCGGGGATCACAGATACGCAGTATTTT
TRBV29-1	NA	NA	TRBJ1-2	CSVEDSGWGGYTF	TGCAGCGTTGAAGATTCGGGGTGGGGTGGCTACACCTTC
TRBV27	TRBD1	NA	TRBJ2-7	CASKTGTGTYEQYF	TGTGCCAGCAAGACCGGGACAGGGACCTACGAGCAGTACTTC
TRBV7-3	TRBD2	NA	TRBJ2-3	CASSPTSGTDTQYF	TGTGCCAGCAGCCCTACTAGCGGCACAGATACGCAGTATTTT
TRBV9	NA	NA	TRBJ2-2	CASSIGTGELFF	TGTGCCAGCAGCATCGGTACCGGGGAGCTGTTTTTT
TRBV29-1	NA	NA	TRBJ2-3	CSATTVGTDTQYF	TGCAGCGCCACGACAGTTGGCACAGATACGCAGTATTTT
TRBV5-4	NA	few	TRBJ2-1	CASSWGGAQERSYNEQFF	TGTGCCAGCAGCTGGGGGGGGGCCCAAGAGAGATCCTACAATGAGCAGTTCTTC
TRBV12-5	NA	few	TRBJ2-1	CASGLVSGGEQFF	TGTGCTAGTGGTTTGGTCTCCGGGGGTGAGCAGTTCTTC
TRBV18	TRBD1	NA	TRBJ2-5	CASSPQHIGQVSQETQYF	TGTGCCAGCTCACCACAACATATCGGACAGGTTTCCCAAGAGACCCAGTACTTC
TRBV30	NA	NA	TRBJ2-5	CAWNTQGITETQYF	TGTGCCTGGAACACTCAGGGGATCACGGAGACCCAGTACTTC
TRBV4-1	NA	once	TRBJ2-2	CASSPFAGGPTGELFF	TGCGCCAGCAGCCCATTCGCGGGCGGACCCACCGGGGAGCTGTTTTTT
TRBV10-1	NA	NA	TRBJ2-3	CASRGEDTDTQYF	TGCGCCAGTCGCGGGGAGGACACAGATACGCAGTATTTT
TRBV19	NA	NA	TRBJ1-4	CASLDGLPGEKLFF	TGTGCCAGTCTAGATGGCTTACCGGGTGAAAAACTGTTTTTT
TRBV4-2	NA	NA	TRBJ1-4	CASSQEQGKNEKLFF	TGTGCCAGCAGCCAAGAGCAGGGGAAGAATGAAAAACTGTTTTTT
TRBV9	NA	NA	TRBJ1-4	CASSANTATNEKLFF	TGTGCCAGCAGCGCCAACACCGCAACTAATGAAAAACTGTTTTTT
TRBV27	NA	NA	TRBJ2-7	CASSSRLDRLPYEQYF	TGTGCCAGCAGTTCCCGACTAGACAGATTACCCTACGAGCAGTACTTC
TRBV4-2	NA	NA	TRBJ2-7	CASSQVLSTHEQYF	TGTGCCAGCAGCCAAGTTCTAAGCACCCACGAGCAGTACTTC
TRBV7-9	TRBD1	NA	TRBJ2-7	CASSHTGDEQYF	TGTGCCAGCAGTCATACAGGGGACGAGCAGTACTTC
TRBV7-3	TRBD2	NA	TRBJ2-7	CASSLGGSLSYEQYF	TGTGCCAGCAGCTTGGGGGGGTCCCTCTCCTACGAGCAGTACTTC
TRBV13	NA	NA	TRBJ2-7	CASSLGTQLGEQYF	TGTGCCAGCAGCTTAGGGACTCAGCTTGGGGAGCAGTACTTC
TRBV21-1	NA	once	TRBJ2-3	CASSIGDRDFHGTDTQYF	TGTGCCAGCAGCATTGGAGACAGGGATTTTCATGGCACAGATACGCAGTATTTT
TRBV9	TRBD1	few	TRBJ1-2	CASSRGGQGNYGYTF	TGTGCCAGCTCCCGGGGGGGACAGGGTAACTATGGCTACACCTTC
TRBV10-3	NA	once	TRBJ2-3	CAISESSGSTDTQYF	TGTGCCATCAGTGAGTCGTCAGGGAGCACAGATACGCAGTATTTT
TRBV7-9	NA	NA	TRBJ1-4	CSSSTGTGPNEKLFF	TGTTCCAGCAGCACTGGCACAGGGCCTAATGAAAAACTGTTTTTT
TRBV11-2	NA	NA	TRBJ2-1	CASSVGGSSYNEQFF	TGTGCCAGCAGCGTCGGGGGTAGCTCCTACAATGAGCAGTTCTTC
TRBV27	TRBD1	once	TRBJ1-5	CASSPTGGHNQPQHF	TGTGCCAGCAGCCCGACAGGGGGCCACAATCAGCCCCAGCATTTT
TRBV27	NA	NA	TRBJ2-7	CASSLKTDYEQYF	TGTGCCAGCAGTTTAAAGACAGACTACGAGCAGTACTTC
TRBV5-7	TRBD2	once	TRBJ2-1	CASTLGLAGALCNEQFF	TGTGCCAGCACCCTGGGGCTAGCGGGAGCCCTATGCAATGAGCAGTTCTTC
TRBV11-2	TRBD1	NA	TRBJ1-2	CASSPQGGYGYTF	TGTGCCAGCAGCCCCCAGGGGGGCTATGGCTACACCTTC
TRBV5-1	NA	NA	TRBJ2-7	CASSLGASTYEQYF	TGCGCCAGCAGCTTGGGGGCCTCAACCTACGAGCAGTACTTC
TRBV6-5	NA	few	TRBJ1-1	CASRKGANEAFF	TGTGCCAGCAGGAAAGGGGCGAATGAAGCTTTCTTT
TRBV9	NA	once	TRBJ2-3	CASMRGTDTQYF	TGTGCCAGCATGCGGGGCACAGATACGCAGTATTTT
TRBV4-3	TRBD1	NA	TRBJ2-7	CASSQEATGPYEQYF	TGCGCCAGCAGCCAAGAGGCGACAGGGCCCTACGAGCAGTACTTC
TRBV5-5	NA	few	TRBJ1-5	CASSLAFAGGQPQHF	TGTGCCAGCAGCTTGGCCTTTGCGGGGGGACAGCCCCAGCATTTT